These T cell receptor beta chains were read from a single sample in a study of T cells in narcolepsy. The table came from immunoSEQ multiplex PCR; TCRdb's copy has only in-frame clones and leaves some out. The sample consists of some 30,000 clones, approximately 78% of them appearing once. Sample: CD45RA- memory CD4+ T cells from PBMCs. The receptors originated from a human donor with narcolepsy. Each CDR3 is given with its conserved first and last residue. A D gene is named only where the DNA matches it firmly. Clone size, where shown, is once, few, many, or a class for clones that have expanded.

TRBD2,TRBJ2-5,NA,TRBV29-1,CSARRGLAQETQYF,TGCAGCGCAAGGAGGGGACTAGCTCAAGAGACCCAGTACTTC
NA,TRBJ2-3,NA,TRBV10-3,CAIEGLGNTDTQYF,TGTGCCATCGAGGGCTTGGGCAACACAGATACGCAGTATTTT
NA,TRBJ2-1,NA,TRBV6-1,CASSEMRRQFF,TGTGCCAGCAGTGAAATGCGGAGGCAGTTCTTC
NA,TRBJ1-6,NA,TRBV5-4,CASSPHVGQHNSPLHF,TGTGCCAGCAGCCCCCACGTTGGACAGCATAATTCACCCCTCCACTTT
TRBD1,TRBJ2-5,NA,TRBV9,CASSNGQGARETQYF,TGTGCCAGCAGCAATGGACAGGGGGCTCGTGAGACCCAGTACTTC
TRBD1,TRBJ2-1,few,TRBV5-6,CASLDRGRKNEQFF,TGTGCCAGCCTCGACAGGGGGCGAAAAAATGAGCAGTTCTTC
TRBD2,TRBJ2-3,NA,TRBV9,CASSTRAQRGGTDTQYF,TGTGCCAGCAGCACTCGGGCCCAGCGGGGTGGTACAGATACGCAGTATTTT
TRBD1,TRBJ1-1,NA,TRBV4-1,CASSQESTRGYTEAFF,TGCGCCAGCAGCCAAGAAAGTACCAGGGGGTACACTGAAGCTTTCTTT
TRBD1,TRBJ1-5,NA,TRBV5-5,CASSPGQGNQPQHF,TGTGCCAGCAGCCCCGGACAGGGCAATCAGCCCCAGCATTTT
TRBD2,TRBJ2-3,NA,TRBV5-6,CASSLLAGGPNTDTQYF,TGTGCCAGCAGCTTACTAGCGGGAGGGCCGAACACAGATACGCAGTATTTT
NA,TRBJ1-5,NA,TRBV30,CAWTAGFSNQPQHF,TGTGCCTGGACTGCAGGGTTTAGCAATCAGCCCCAGCATTTT
NA,TRBJ1-2,NA,TRBV5-5,CASSLSEGTLRGYTF,TGTGCCAGCAGCTTGTCGGAGGGGACGCTTCGGGGCTACACCTTC
NA,TRBJ2-2,NA,TRBV6-1,CASSGRPEVTGELFF,TGTGCCAGCAGTGGGAGGCCCGAAGTAACCGGGGAGCTGTTTTTT
TRBD2,TRBJ2-5,NA,TRBV11-3,CASSPGLDSGETQYF,TGTGCCAGCAGCCCGGGACTAGACTCAGGGGAGACCCAGTACTTC
NA,TRBJ1-2,NA,TRBV10-2,CASIETPGQLGYGYTF,TGCGCCAGCATTGAAACCCCGGGACAATTGGGGTATGGCTACACCTTC
NA,TRBJ2-3,NA,TRBV5-6,CASSPLILGGFTDTQYF,TGTGCCAGCAGCCCGTTGATTTTGGGGGGCTTCACAGATACGCAGTATTTT
TRBD1,TRBJ2-1,NA,TRBV5-4,CASSPGTGLYNEQFF,TGTGCCAGCAGCCCCGGGACAGGGCTTTACAATGAGCAGTTCTTC
NA,TRBJ1-1,NA,TRBV5-1,CASSLRAENTEAFF,TGCGCCAGCAGCTTGAGGGCGGAGAACACTGAAGCTTTCTTT
NA,TRBJ2-1,NA,TRBV5-4,CASSLDPSVETGEQFF,TGTGCCAGCAGCTTGGATCCTAGCGTAGAAACTGGTGAGCAGTTCTTC
NA,TRBJ1-1,few,TRBV11-3,CASSPRQGSTEAFF,TGTGCCAGCAGCCCCCGGCAGGGGTCCACTGAAGCTTTCTTT
NA,TRBJ2-5,NA,TRBV5-1,CASSLVVQETQYF,TGCGCCAGCAGCTTGGTGGTGCAAGAGACCCAGTACTTC
NA,TRBJ1-1,NA,TRBV18,CASSPLALNTEAFF,TGTGCCAGCTCACCACTCGCGCTGAACACTGAAGCTTTCTTT
TRBD2,TRBJ2-1,NA,TRBV5-1,CASSQTIGLAAGVYNEQFF,TGCGCCAGCAGCCAAACGATAGGACTAGCGGCGGGGGTGTACAATGAGCAGTTCTTC
NA,TRBJ2-7,NA,TRBV6-6,CASSGRDGGYEQYF,TGTGCCAGCAGTGGCCGGGACGGAGGCTACGAGCAGTACTTC
NA,TRBJ2-1,few,TRBV6-1,CASRGVVGVRNEQFF,TGTGCCAGCAGGGGTGTTGTGGGAGTAAGGAATGAGCAGTTCTTC
TRBD1,TRBJ1-2,NA,TRBV29-1,CSVRTGRLGYTF,TGCAGCGTTAGGACAGGGCGGTTAGGCTACACCTTC
NA,TRBJ2-5,NA,TRBV10-1,CASSPRSVRETQYF,TGCGCCAGCAGCCCGCGGAGCGTCCGGGAGACCCAGTACTTC
NA,TRBJ1-1,NA,TRBV4-1,CASSQSSVEAFF,TGTGCCAGCAGCCAGAGTTCAGTTGAAGCTTTCTTT
NA,TRBJ2-4,once,TRBV4-2,CASSQDTGMGIQYF,TGTGCCAGCAGCCAAGATACCGGGATGGGCATTCAGTACTTC
TRBD2,TRBJ2-7,once,TRBV6-6,CASRWTSGGRPYEQYF,TGTGCCAGCAGATGGACTAGCGGGGGCCGTCCCTACGAGCAGTACTTC
NA,TRBJ1-3,NA,TRBV7-8,CASSLGGVVSGNTIYF,TGTGCCAGCAGCTTAGGGGGGGTGGTCTCTGGAAACACCATATATTTT
NA,TRBJ1-1,NA,TRBV9,CASSEGPSGSEAFF,TGTGCCAGCAGCGAGGGACCGTCTGGTTCTGAAGCTTTCTTT
NA,TRBJ1-1,NA,TRBV18,CASSPMGRRDTEAFF,TGTGCCAGCTCACCAATGGGACGGCGGGACACTGAAGCTTTCTTT